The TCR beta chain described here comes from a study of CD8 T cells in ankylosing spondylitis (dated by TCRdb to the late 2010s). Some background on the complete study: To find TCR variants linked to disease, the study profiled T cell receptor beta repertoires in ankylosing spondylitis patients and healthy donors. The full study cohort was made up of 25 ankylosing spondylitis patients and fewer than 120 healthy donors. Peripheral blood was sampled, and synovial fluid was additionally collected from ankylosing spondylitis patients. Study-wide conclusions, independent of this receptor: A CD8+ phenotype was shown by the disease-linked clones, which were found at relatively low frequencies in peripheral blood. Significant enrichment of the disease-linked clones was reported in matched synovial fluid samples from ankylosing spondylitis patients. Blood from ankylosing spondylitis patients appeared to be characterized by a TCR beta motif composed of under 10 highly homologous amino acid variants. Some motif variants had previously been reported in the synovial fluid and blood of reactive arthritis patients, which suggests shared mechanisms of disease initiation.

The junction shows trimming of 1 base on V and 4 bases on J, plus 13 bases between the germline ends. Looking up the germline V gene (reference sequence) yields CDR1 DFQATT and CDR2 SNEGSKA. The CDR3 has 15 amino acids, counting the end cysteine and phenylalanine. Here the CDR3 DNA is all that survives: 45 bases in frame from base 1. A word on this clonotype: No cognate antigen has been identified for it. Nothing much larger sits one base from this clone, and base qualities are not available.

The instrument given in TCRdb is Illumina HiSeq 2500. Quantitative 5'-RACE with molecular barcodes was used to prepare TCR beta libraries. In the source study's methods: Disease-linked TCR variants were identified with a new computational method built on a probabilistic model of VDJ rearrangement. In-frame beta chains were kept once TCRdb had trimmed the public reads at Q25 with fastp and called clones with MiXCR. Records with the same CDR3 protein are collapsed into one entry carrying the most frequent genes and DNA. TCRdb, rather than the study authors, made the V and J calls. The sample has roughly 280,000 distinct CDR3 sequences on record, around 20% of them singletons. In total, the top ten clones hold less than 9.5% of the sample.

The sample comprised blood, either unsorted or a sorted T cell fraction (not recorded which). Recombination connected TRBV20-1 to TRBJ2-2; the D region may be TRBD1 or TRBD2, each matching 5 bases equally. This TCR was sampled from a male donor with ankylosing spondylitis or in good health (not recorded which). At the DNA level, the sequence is TGCAGTGCTAGAGTCCTAGGGACCACCACCGGGGAGCTGTTTTTT. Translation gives CSARVLGTTTGELFF.